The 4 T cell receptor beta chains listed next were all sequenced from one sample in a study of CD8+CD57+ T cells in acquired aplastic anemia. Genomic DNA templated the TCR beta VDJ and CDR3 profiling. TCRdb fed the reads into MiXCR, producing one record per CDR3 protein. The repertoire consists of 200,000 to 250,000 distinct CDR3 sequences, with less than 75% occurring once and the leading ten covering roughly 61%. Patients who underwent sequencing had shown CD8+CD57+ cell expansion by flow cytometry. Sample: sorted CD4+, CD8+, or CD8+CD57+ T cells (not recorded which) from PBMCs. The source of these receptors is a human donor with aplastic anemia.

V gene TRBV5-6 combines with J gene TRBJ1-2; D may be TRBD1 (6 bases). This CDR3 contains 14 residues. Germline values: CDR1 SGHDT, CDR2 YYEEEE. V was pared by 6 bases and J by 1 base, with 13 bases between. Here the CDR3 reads CASIKTGVNYGYTF. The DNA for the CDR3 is TGTGCCAGCATCAAGACAGGAGTTAACTATGGCTACACCTTC.

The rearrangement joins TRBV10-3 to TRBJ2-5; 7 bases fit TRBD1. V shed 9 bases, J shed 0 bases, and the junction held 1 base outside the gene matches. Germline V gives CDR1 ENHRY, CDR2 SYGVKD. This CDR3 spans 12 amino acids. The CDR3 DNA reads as TGTGCCATAAGGGGGCACCAAGAGACCCAGTACTTC. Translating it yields CAIRGHQETQYF.

The CDR3 sequence is CASTVGRVQYF. The CDR3, as DNA: TGTGCCAGCACCGTCGGGCGGGTGCAGTACTTC. The V and J genes are TRBV12-3 or TRBV12-4 and TRBJ2-7; TRBD2 is a possible D gene (5 bases). The CDR3 totals 11 residues. Trimming removed 7 bases at V and 9 bases at J, with 13 bases between.

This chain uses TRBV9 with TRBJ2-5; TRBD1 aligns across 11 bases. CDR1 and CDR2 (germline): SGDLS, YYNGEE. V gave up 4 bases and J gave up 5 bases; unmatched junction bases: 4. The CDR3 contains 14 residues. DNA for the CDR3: TGTGCCAGCAGCTCCGGGACAGGGGGGGAGACCCAGTACTTC. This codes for CASSSGTGGETQYF.